These 9 T cell receptor beta chains came from one sample sequenced in a study of blood T cell repertoires in COVID-19. Measured with immunoSEQ multiplex PCR; TCRdb has only the in-frame clones, and not every one. The sample holds 110,000 to 150,000 clones, approximately 90% seen once. Sequenced input: PBMCs or T cells enriched from blood (not recorded which). The receptors stem from a man aged 45-65 years who had recovered from COVID-19.

The V call is TRBV30, the J call TRBJ1-3; tentatively, D is TRBD1 (5 bases). The CDR3 has 14 residues. V was trimmed by 0 bases and J by 2 bases, leaving 8 bases between them. CDR1 and CDR2 (germline): GTSNPN, SVGIG (reference sequence). CDR3 amino acids: CAWSVGGAGNTIYF. Here the CDR3 DNA reads TGTGCCTGGAGTGTGGGAGGGGCTGGAAACACCATATATTTT.

This clone was counted once. The chain carries TRBV18 and TRBJ2-2; D call uncertain. V lost 8 bases and J 6 bases, leaving 10 bases between the germline ends. The germline V gene has CDR1 KGHSH and CDR2 LQKENI. This CDR3 region has 12 residues. The CDR3 loop is CASGESPGELFF. CDR3 DNA sequence: TGTGCCAGCGGTGAAAGCCCCGGGGAGCTGTTTTTT.

This chain links TRBV5-1 with TRBJ1-3, with 7 bases identical to TRBD1. CDR1 and CDR2 from the germline V gene are SGHRS and YFSETQ. Trimming removed 4 bases from V and 0 bases from J; junction bases left unmatched: 4. This CDR3 is 15 amino acids long. Here the CDR3 reads CASSRQGPSGNTIYF. The CDR3 DNA sequence: TGCGCCAGCAGCCGACAGGGCCCCTCTGGAAACACCATATATTTT.

V gene TRBV11-1 combines with J gene TRBJ2-7; a weak D match, TRBD2 (5 bases). V lost 1 base and J 4 bases, leaving 8 bases between the germline ends. The CDR3 has 13 residues. The V gene's germline CDR1 is SGHAT and CDR2 FQDESV (reference sequence). DNA of the CDR3: TGTGCCAGCAGCTTAGTTTCGGGGTACGAGCAGTACTTC. Translating gives CASSLVSGYEQYF.

The gene calls are TRBV2 and TRBJ1-3, with no clear D. CDR1 and CDR2 (germline): SNHLY, FYNNEI. The CDR3 contains 15 residues. V dropped 5 bases and J dropped 7 bases, with 18 bases sitting between them. CDR3 nucleotide sequence: TGTGCCAGCAGTACTTCCGGGAGCAGAGGGAACACCATATATTTT. Translation: CASSTSGSRGNTIYF. Filled out from reference TRBV2 and TRBJ1-3, the complete variable domain reads EPEVTQTPSHQVTQMGQEVILRCVPISNHLYFYWYRQILGQKVEFLVSFYNNEISEKSEIFDDQFSVERPDGSNFTLKIRSTKLEDSAMYFCASSTSGSRGNTIYFGEGSWLTVV.

This clone was picked up one time. This chain joins TRBV7-9 and TRBJ2-1; 8 bases are a match to TRBD2. Per the germline V gene, CDR1 is SEHNR and CDR2 is FQNEAQ (reference sequence). CDR3 length: 14 amino acids. V was pared by 4 bases and J by 5 bases, with 4 bases of the junction left unmatched. The CDR3 DNA reads as TGTGCCAGCAGCTCCCCGGGACTAGACAATGAGCAGTTCTTC. Its protein product is CASSSPGLDNEQFF. The full variable domain, with the rest looked up from reference TRBV7-9 and TRBJ2-1, is DTGVSQNPRHKITKRGQNVTFRCDPISEHNRLYWYRQTLGQGPEFLTYFQNEAQLEKSRLLSDRFSAERPKGSFSTLEIQRTEQGDSAMYLCASSSPGLDNEQFFGPGTRLTVL.

The chain recombines TRBV10-3 with TRBJ2-3, with D tentatively TRBD2 (5 bases). CDR1 and CDR2 (germline): ENHRY, SYGVKD. V lost 8 bases to trimming and J lost 2 bases, with 11 bases between them. The CDR3 has 13 amino acids. The CDR3 sequence: CAIAGSPTDTQYF. CDR3 DNA sequence: TGTGCCATCGCGGGTTCGCCCACAGATACGCAGTATTTT.

V is TRBV5-6 and J is TRBJ1-2; D is undetermined. Per the germline V gene, CDR1 is SGHDT and CDR2 is YYEEEE. V gave up 0 bases and J gave up 0 bases, with 15 bases separating them. This CDR3 comprises 17 residues. The CDR3 DNA reads as TGTGCCAGCAGCTTGGGAGTGACAACCAGAACTAACTATGGCTACACCTTC. This sequence encodes CASSLGVTTRTNYGYTF.

The chain links TRBV21-1 to TRBJ2-7; the D call of TRBD1 is as the table states it, not checked on the DNA. TRBV21-1 is tagged as a pseudogene. The CDR3 contains 14 residues. CDR3 region: CASSKVGRPYEQYF. For the CDR3, the DNA is TGTGCCAGCAGCAAAGTTGGGCGTCCCTACGAGCAGTACTTC.